These T cell receptor beta chains were read from a single sample in a study of regulatory T cells in long-lasting Graves disease. TCRdb re-called the multiplex PCR reads through MiXCR, storing one row per CDR3 protein. This table holds about 400,000 distinct CDR3 sequences, roughly 20% found once. The specimen was peripheral blood mononuclear cells (PBMCs), collected when the disease was refractory, from a patient treated with antithyroid drugs. The receptors come from a female donor with Graves disease. Each CDR3 is given with its conserved first and last residue. A D gene is named only where the DNA matches it firmly. Not all rows give a size; the values are once, few, many and, for expanded clones, a class.

abundance: .
d_gene: TRBD2
v_gene: TRBV7-2
j_gene: TRBJ2-7
CDR3aa: CASSLSKYGTSGEEPYEQYF
CDR3nt: TGTGCCAGCAGCTTATCTAAGTATGGGACTAGCGGTGAGGAGCCCTACGAGCAGTACTTC

abundance: many
d_gene: TRBD2
v_gene: TRBV6-1
j_gene: TRBJ2-2
CDR3aa: CASSGINTGELFF
CDR3nt: TGTGCCAGTAGCGGGATTAACACCGGGGAGCTGTTTTTT

abundance: many
d_gene: TRBD2
v_gene: TRBV9
j_gene: TRBJ2-7
CDR3aa: CASSVLGREDKQYF
CDR3nt: TGTGCCAGCAGCGTCCTAGGGAGGGAAGATAAGCAGTACTTC

abundance: once
d_gene: .
v_gene: TRBV7-9
j_gene: TRBJ2-3
CDR3aa: CASAQIGRDTQYF
CDR3nt: TGTGCCAGCGCGCAAATCGGACGAGATACGCAGTATTTT

abundance: few
d_gene: .
v_gene: TRBV20-1
j_gene: TRBJ1-6
CDR3aa: CSAGHPGVKNSPLHF
CDR3nt: TGCAGTGCGGGGCACCCGGGGGTTAAAAATTCACCCCTCCACTTT

abundance: many
d_gene: .
v_gene: TRBV7-2
j_gene: TRBJ2-5
CDR3aa: CASSLGGAGGETQYF
CDR3nt: TGTGCCAGCAGCTTAGGAGGGGCTGGAGGGGAGACCCAGTACTTC

abundance: .
d_gene: TRBD2
v_gene: TRBV19
j_gene: TRBJ2-5
CDR3aa: CASSITRLAADLGAQYF
CDR3nt: TGTGCCAGTAGTATAACTCGACTAGCGGCCGACCTTGGGGCCCAGTACTTC

abundance: few
d_gene: TRBD1
v_gene: TRBV6-1
j_gene: TRBJ1-1
CDR3aa: CASRDRAYTEAFF
CDR3nt: TGTGCCAGCAGGGACAGGGCTTACACTGAAGCTTTCTTT

abundance: many
d_gene: .
v_gene: TRBV3-1
j_gene: TRBJ1-1
CDR3aa: CASSQVQGTEAFF
CDR3nt: TGCGCCAGCAGCCAAGTACAGGGCACTGAAGCTTTCTTT

abundance: many
d_gene: TRBD1
v_gene: TRBV7-2
j_gene: TRBJ1-1
CDR3aa: CASSSRDRGEAFF
CDR3nt: TGTGCCAGCAGCTCCCGGGACAGGGGGGAAGCTTTCTTT

abundance: few
d_gene: TRBD1
v_gene: TRBV5-1
j_gene: TRBJ1-4
CDR3aa: CASSFQGDATNEKLFF
CDR3nt: TGCGCCAGCAGCTTCCAGGGGGACGCAACTAATGAAAAACTGTTTTTT

abundance: many
d_gene: .
v_gene: TRBV30
j_gene: TRBJ1-6
CDR3aa: CAWRDGSYNSPLHF
CDR3nt: TGTGCCTGGAGGGACGGCTCCTATAATTCACCCCTCCACTTT

abundance: few
d_gene: .
v_gene: TRBV6-2/TRBV6-3
j_gene: TRBJ2-4
CDR3aa: CASSYSSVGGGLNIQYF
CDR3nt: TGTGCCAGCAGTTACTCGTCTGTCGGAGGGGGATTGAACATTCAGTACTTC

abundance: .
d_gene: .
v_gene: TRBV20-1
j_gene: TRBJ1-1
CDR3aa: CSVIVRGHTEAFF
CDR3nt: TGCAGCGTAATCGTGCGGGGGCACACTGAAGCTTTCTTT

abundance: few
d_gene: TRBD1
v_gene: TRBV30
j_gene: TRBJ1-4
CDR3aa: CAWSPTRGSEKLFF
CDR3nt: TGTGCCTGGAGTCCAACCAGGGGGAGTGAAAAACTGTTTTTT

abundance: many
d_gene: .
v_gene: TRBV2
j_gene: TRBJ1-2
CDR3aa: CASSPTTPTTSGYTF
CDR3nt: TGTGCCAGCAGTCCAACGACACCCACTACAAGTGGCTACACCTTC

abundance: many
d_gene: TRBD1
v_gene: TRBV5-6
j_gene: TRBJ2-4
CDR3aa: CASRSGTGLDIQYF
CDR3nt: TGTGCCAGCAGATCCGGGACAGGGTTAGACATTCAGTACTTC

abundance: once
d_gene: .
v_gene: TRBV29-1
j_gene: TRBJ2-1
CDR3aa: CSPWGRNEQFF
CDR3nt: TGCAGCCCGTGGGGCAGGAATGAGCAGTTCTTC

abundance: few
d_gene: .
v_gene: TRBV30
j_gene: TRBJ1-1
CDR3aa: CAWVGGVHRNTEAFF
CDR3nt: TGTGCCTGGGTAGGGGGAGTTCATCGGAACACTGAAGCTTTCTTT

abundance: many
d_gene: TRBD1
v_gene: TRBV7-3
j_gene: TRBJ2-5
CDR3aa: CARDRGREETQYF
CDR3nt: TGTGCCAGGGACAGGGGGCGCGAAGAGACCCAGTACTTC

abundance: many
d_gene: .
v_gene: TRBV6-1
j_gene: TRBJ2-7
CDR3aa: CASTRQRLYEQYF
CDR3nt: TGTGCCAGCACCCGACAGAGACTGTACGAGCAGTACTTC

abundance: many
d_gene: .
v_gene: TRBV7-2
j_gene: TRBJ1-2
CDR3aa: CASSLVTNYGYTF
CDR3nt: TGTGCCAGCAGCTTAGTAACTAACTATGGCTACACCTTC

abundance: few
d_gene: .
v_gene: TRBV20-1
j_gene: TRBJ2-3
CDR3aa: CSARDQVDTQYF
CDR3nt: TGCAGTGCTAGAGATCAAGTAGATACGCAGTATTTT

abundance: .
d_gene: .
v_gene: TRBV10-3
j_gene: TRBJ1-3
CDR3aa: CAISESGPNSGNTIYF
CDR3nt: TGTGCCATCAGTGAGTCGGGACCGAACTCTGGAAACACCATATATTTT

abundance: few
d_gene: .
v_gene: TRBV12-3/TRBV12-4
j_gene: TRBJ2-1
CDR3aa: CASTWAWTANNEQFF
CDR3nt: TGTGCCAGCACTTGGGCATGGACTGCTAACAATGAGCAGTTCTTC

abundance: .
d_gene: .
v_gene: TRBV20-1
j_gene: TRBJ1-4
CDR3aa: CSARELEYQHEKLFF
CDR3nt: TGCAGTGCTAGAGAATTAGAGTATCAGCATGAAAAACTGTTTTTT

abundance: many
d_gene: TRBD1
v_gene: TRBV30
j_gene: TRBJ1-2
CDR3aa: CAWSAGTAIYGYTF
CDR3nt: TGTGCCTGGAGCGCCGGGACAGCAATCTATGGCTACACCTTC

abundance: .
d_gene: .
v_gene: TRBV19
j_gene: TRBJ1-1
CDR3aa: CASSDRGGGEAFF
CDR3nt: TGTGCCAGTAGCGACCGAGGGGGTGGTGAAGCTTTCTTT

abundance: many
d_gene: TRBD1
v_gene: TRBV28
j_gene: TRBJ1-5
CDR3aa: CASSFIQGERSNQPQHF
CDR3nt: TGTGCCAGCAGTTTCATTCAGGGGGAAAGGAGCAATCAGCCCCAGCATTTT

abundance: .
d_gene: .
v_gene: TRBV5-4
j_gene: TRBJ2-7
CDR3aa: CASSLERQVSYEQYF
CDR3nt: TGTGCCAGCAGCTTGGAGCGACAGGTCTCCTACGAGCAGTACTTC

abundance: .
d_gene: TRBD2
v_gene: TRBV6-2/TRBV6-3
j_gene: TRBJ2-7
CDR3aa: CASNRLATGYEQYF
CDR3nt: TGTGCCAGCAATCGACTAGCGACAGGCTACGAGCAGTACTTC

abundance: many
d_gene: .
v_gene: TRBV6-5
j_gene: TRBJ1-1
CDR3aa: CASSYSLNGNEAFF
CDR3nt: TGTGCCAGCAGTTACTCTTTGAACGGGAACGAAGCTTTCTTT

abundance: .
d_gene: .
v_gene: TRBV6-9
j_gene: TRBJ2-2
CDR3aa: CASSYGRGSTGELFF
CDR3nt: TGTGCCAGCAGTTACGGCAGGGGCAGCACCGGGGAGCTGTTTTTT

abundance: many
d_gene: TRBD1
v_gene: TRBV12-3/TRBV12-4
j_gene: TRBJ1-1
CDR3aa: CASSLPQQGSNTEAFF
CDR3nt: TGTGCCAGCAGTTTACCTCAACAGGGGTCGAACACTGAAGCTTTCTTT

abundance: many
d_gene: TRBD2
v_gene: TRBV7-2
j_gene: TRBJ2-7
CDR3aa: CASSLVPSGSYEQYF
CDR3nt: TGTGCCAGCAGCTTAGTGCCTAGCGGGAGCTACGAGCAGTACTTC

abundance: .
d_gene: TRBD2
v_gene: TRBV11-2
j_gene: TRBJ2-7
CDR3aa: CASSPDLGLDYEQYF
CDR3nt: TGTGCCAGCAGCCCAGACCTAGGACTAGACTACGAGCAGTACTTC

abundance: few
d_gene: .
v_gene: TRBV4-2
j_gene: TRBJ1-2
CDR3aa: CASSQDSKYGYTF
CDR3nt: TGTGCCAGCAGCCAGGACTCTAAATATGGCTACACCTTC

abundance: many
d_gene: .
v_gene: TRBV12-3/TRBV12-4
j_gene: TRBJ1-2
CDR3aa: CATRPHSNYGYTF
CDR3nt: TGTGCCACTCGCCCCCACAGTAACTATGGCTACACCTTC

abundance: many
d_gene: TRBD2
v_gene: TRBV3-1
j_gene: TRBJ2-5
CDR3aa: CASSQMAGAETQYF
CDR3nt: TGTGCCAGCAGCCAAATGGCGGGAGCCGAGACCCAGTACTTC

abundance: .
d_gene: TRBD1
v_gene: TRBV4-3
j_gene: TRBJ1-1
CDR3aa: CASSPAGGHRNTEAFF
CDR3nt: TGCGCCAGCAGCCCCGCAGGGGGCCATCGGAACACTGAAGCTTTCTTT

abundance: .
d_gene: TRBD2
v_gene: TRBV6-1
j_gene: TRBJ2-3
CDR3aa: CASRKGLAGGGDTQYF
CDR3nt: TGTGCCAGCAGGAAAGGACTAGCGGGAGGTGGAGATACGCAGTATTTT

abundance: many
d_gene: .
v_gene: TRBV28
j_gene: TRBJ1-3
CDR3aa: CASSKYSGNTIYF
CDR3nt: TGTGCCAGCAGTAAATACTCTGGAAACACCATATATTTT

abundance: few
d_gene: .
v_gene: TRBV20-1
j_gene: TRBJ2-5
CDR3aa: CSGGGIVETQYF
CDR3nt: TGCAGTGGTGGCGGGATAGTGGAGACCCAGTACTTC

abundance: many
d_gene: TRBD2
v_gene: TRBV20-1
j_gene: TRBJ2-7
CDR3aa: CSARPDTSAYEQYF
CDR3nt: TGCAGTGCTAGACCAGACACTAGCGCCTACGAGCAGTACTTC

abundance: many
d_gene: TRBD2
v_gene: TRBV7-2
j_gene: TRBJ2-7
CDR3aa: CASSPRLAGVAYEQYF
CDR3nt: TGTGCCAGCAGCCCCCGCCTAGCGGGAGTCGCATACGAGCAGTACTTC

abundance: .
d_gene: TRBD1
v_gene: TRBV11-2
j_gene: TRBJ2-6
CDR3aa: CASSPQGAAGANVLTF
CDR3nt: TGTGCCAGCAGCCCACAGGGGGCGGCTGGGGCCAACGTCCTGACTTTC

abundance: .
d_gene: .
v_gene: TRBV6-1
j_gene: TRBJ1-1
CDR3aa: CASTHTGSAPRAFF
CDR3nt: TGTGCCAGCACCCACACCGGGTCAGCCCCCAGGGCTTTCTTT

abundance: few
d_gene: .
v_gene: TRBV2
j_gene: TRBJ1-1
CDR3aa: CASSKDSYSTEAFF
CDR3nt: TGTGCCAGCAGCAAAGACTCATATAGTACTGAAGCTTTCTTT

abundance: .
d_gene: .
v_gene: TRBV24-1
j_gene: TRBJ2-7
CDR3aa: CATSEGPPGEQYF
CDR3nt: TGTGCCACCAGTGAGGGACCACCGGGGGAGCAGTACTTC

abundance: .
d_gene: TRBD1
v_gene: TRBV4-1
j_gene: TRBJ2-2
CDR3aa: CASSQPGQGYTGELFF
CDR3nt: TGCGCCAGCAGCCAACCGGGACAGGGTTACACCGGGGAGCTGTTTTTT

abundance: .
d_gene: .
v_gene: TRBV29-1
j_gene: TRBJ1-1
CDR3aa: CSVALGAANTEAFF
CDR3nt: TGCAGCGTCGCCCTCGGAGCGGCAAACACTGAAGCTTTCTTT

abundance: many
d_gene: .
v_gene: TRBV6-2/TRBV6-3
j_gene: TRBJ2-5
CDR3aa: CASSLYDRTAQGDQYF
CDR3nt: TGTGCCAGCAGTTTATACGATCGGACAGCCCAGGGTGACCAGTACTTC

abundance: .
d_gene: .
v_gene: TRBV28
j_gene: TRBJ2-1
CDR3aa: CASRRTGVSNEQFF
CDR3nt: TGTGCCAGCAGACGGACGGGAGTCTCAAATGAGCAGTTCTTC

abundance: .
d_gene: .
v_gene: TRBV7-9
j_gene: TRBJ2-7
CDR3aa: CASSLKVSGHEQYF
CDR3nt: TGTGCCAGCAGCTTAAAGGTATCAGGCCACGAGCAGTACTTC

abundance: many
d_gene: TRBD1
v_gene: TRBV7-2
j_gene: TRBJ2-5
CDR3aa: CASRYRGQGETQYF
CDR3nt: TGTGCCAGCAGGTACAGGGGGCAGGGGGAGACCCAGTACTTC

abundance: .
d_gene: TRBD1
v_gene: TRBV28
j_gene: TRBJ1-1
CDR3aa: CASSQGAGYTEAFF
CDR3nt: TGTGCCAGCAGCCAGGGGGCGGGATACACTGAAGCTTTCTTT

abundance: many
d_gene: TRBD1
v_gene: TRBV5-1
j_gene: TRBJ1-2
CDR3aa: CASSRSGQDYGYTF
CDR3nt: TGCGCCAGCAGCCGATCGGGACAGGACTATGGCTACACCTTC

abundance: few
d_gene: .
v_gene: TRBV15
j_gene: TRBJ1-1
CDR3aa: CATSRGSNTEAFF
CDR3nt: TGTGCCACCAGCAGAGGCAGTAACACTGAAGCTTTCTTT

abundance: .
d_gene: .
v_gene: TRBV5-4
j_gene: TRBJ1-1
CDR3aa: CASSVQGGTTEAFF
CDR3nt: TGTGCCAGCAGCGTACAGGGAGGGACCACTGAAGCTTTCTTT

abundance: many
d_gene: TRBD1
v_gene: TRBV11-2
j_gene: TRBJ2-7
CDR3aa: CASSLEAGGFYEQYF
CDR3nt: TGTGCCAGCAGCTTAGAGGCAGGGGGCTTCTACGAGCAGTACTTC